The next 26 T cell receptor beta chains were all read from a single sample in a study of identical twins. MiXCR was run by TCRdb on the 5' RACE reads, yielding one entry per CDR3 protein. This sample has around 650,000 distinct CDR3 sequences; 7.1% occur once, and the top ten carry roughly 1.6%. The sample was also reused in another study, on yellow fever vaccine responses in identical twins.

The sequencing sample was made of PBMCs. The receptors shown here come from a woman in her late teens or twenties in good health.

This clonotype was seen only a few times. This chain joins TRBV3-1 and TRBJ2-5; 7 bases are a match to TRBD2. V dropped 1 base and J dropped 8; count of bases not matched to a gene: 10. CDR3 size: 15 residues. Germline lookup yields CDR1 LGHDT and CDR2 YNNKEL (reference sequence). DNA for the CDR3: TGTGCCAGCAGCCAAGGAGGTGGGACTAAGAGAACCCAGTACTTC. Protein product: CASSQGGGTKRTQYF.

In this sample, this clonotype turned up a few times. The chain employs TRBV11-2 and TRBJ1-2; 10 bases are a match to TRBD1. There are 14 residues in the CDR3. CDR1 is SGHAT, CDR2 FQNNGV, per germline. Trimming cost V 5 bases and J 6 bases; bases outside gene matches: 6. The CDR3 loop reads CASSRTGGWDGYTF. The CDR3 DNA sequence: TGTGCCAGCAGCCGGACAGGGGGTTGGGATGGCTACACCTTC.

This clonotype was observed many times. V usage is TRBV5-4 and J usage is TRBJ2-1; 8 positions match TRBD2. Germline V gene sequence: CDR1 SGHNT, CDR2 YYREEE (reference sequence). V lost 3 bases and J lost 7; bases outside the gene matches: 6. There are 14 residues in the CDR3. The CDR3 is CASSSSGGANEQFF. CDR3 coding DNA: TGTGCCAGCAGCTCCTCCGGGGGGGCGAATGAGCAGTTCTTC.

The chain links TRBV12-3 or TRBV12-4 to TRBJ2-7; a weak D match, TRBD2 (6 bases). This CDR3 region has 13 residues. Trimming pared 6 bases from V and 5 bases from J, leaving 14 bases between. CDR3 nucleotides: TGTGCCAGCAGCCCAGGAGGGGCTAACGAGCAGTACTTC. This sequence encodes CASSPGGANEQYF.

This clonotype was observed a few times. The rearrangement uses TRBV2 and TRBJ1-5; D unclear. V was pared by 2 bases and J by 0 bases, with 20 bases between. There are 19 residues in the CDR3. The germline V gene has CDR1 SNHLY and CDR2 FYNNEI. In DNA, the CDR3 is TGTGCCAGCAGTGAAATGCCAGCGAGCAATATATATAGCAATCAGCCCCAGCATTTT. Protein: CASSEMPASNIYSNQPQHF.

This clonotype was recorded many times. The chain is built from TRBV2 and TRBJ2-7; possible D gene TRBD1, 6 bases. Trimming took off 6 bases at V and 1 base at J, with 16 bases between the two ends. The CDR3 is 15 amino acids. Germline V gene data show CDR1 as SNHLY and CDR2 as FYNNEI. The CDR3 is CASSHTGTPSYEQYF. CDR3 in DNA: TGTGCCAGCAGCCATACCGGGACACCGTCCTACGAGCAGTACTTC. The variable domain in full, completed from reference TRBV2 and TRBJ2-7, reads EPEVTQTPSHQVTQMGQEVILRCVPISNHLYFYWYRQILGQKVEFLVSFYNNEISEKSEIFDDQFSVERPDGSNFTLKIRSTKLEDSAMYFCASSHTGTPSYEQYFGPGTRLTVT.

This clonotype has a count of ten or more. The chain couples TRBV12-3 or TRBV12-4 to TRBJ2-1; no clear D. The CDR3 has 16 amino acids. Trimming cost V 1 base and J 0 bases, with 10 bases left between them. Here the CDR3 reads CASSLEAVSSYNEQFF. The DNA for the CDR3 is TGTGCCAGCAGTTTAGAGGCTGTAAGCTCCTACAATGAGCAGTTCTTC.

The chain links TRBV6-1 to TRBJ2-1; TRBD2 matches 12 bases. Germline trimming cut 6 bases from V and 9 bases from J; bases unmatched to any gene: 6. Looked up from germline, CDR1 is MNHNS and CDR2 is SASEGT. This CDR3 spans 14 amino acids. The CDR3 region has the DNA TGTGCCAGCAGATCGCTAGCGGGAGGGCGTGAGCAGTTCTTC. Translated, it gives CASRSLAGGREQFF.

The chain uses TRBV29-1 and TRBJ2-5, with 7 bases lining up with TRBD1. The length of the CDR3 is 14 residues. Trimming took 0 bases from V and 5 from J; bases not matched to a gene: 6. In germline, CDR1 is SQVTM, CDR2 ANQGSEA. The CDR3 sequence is CSVEEGTVQETQYF. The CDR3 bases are TGCAGCGTTGAAGAGGGGACAGTCCAGGAGACCCAGTACTTC.

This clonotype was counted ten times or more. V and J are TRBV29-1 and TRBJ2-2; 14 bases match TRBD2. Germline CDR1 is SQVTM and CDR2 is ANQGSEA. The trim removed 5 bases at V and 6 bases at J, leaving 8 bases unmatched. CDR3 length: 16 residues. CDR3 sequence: CSVSGTSGSAAGELFF. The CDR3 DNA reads TGCAGCGTTTCCGGGACTAGCGGGAGCGCGGCCGGGGAGCTGTTTTTT.

CDR3 in amino acids: CASSPSRPAGAPSAAETQYF. The CDR3 coding sequence is TGCGCCAGCAGCCCTTCTCGGCCAGCGGGGGCCCCTTCCGCCGCAGAGACCCAGTACTTC. V and J are TRBV5-1 and TRBJ2-5, with TRBD2 matching 8 bases. Germline-derived CDR1 and CDR2 are SGHRS and YFSETQ. The V gene end was trimmed by 4 bases and the J gene end by 4 bases; junction bases not matched to a gene: 24. The CDR3 is 20 amino acids.

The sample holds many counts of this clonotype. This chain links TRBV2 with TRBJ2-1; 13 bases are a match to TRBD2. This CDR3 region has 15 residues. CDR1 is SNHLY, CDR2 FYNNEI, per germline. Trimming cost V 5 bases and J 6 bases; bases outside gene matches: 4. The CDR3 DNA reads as TGTGCCAGCAGTCCACGGACTAGCGGGAGCAATGAGCAGTTCTTC. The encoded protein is CASSPRTSGSNEQFF.

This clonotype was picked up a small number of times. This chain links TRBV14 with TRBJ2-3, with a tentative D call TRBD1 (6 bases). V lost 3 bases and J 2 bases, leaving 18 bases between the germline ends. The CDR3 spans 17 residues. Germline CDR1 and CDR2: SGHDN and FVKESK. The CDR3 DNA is TGTGCCAGCAGCCAGGGGACCTGGGGGCCCTTCACAGATACGCAGTATTTT. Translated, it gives CASSQGTWGPFTDTQYF.

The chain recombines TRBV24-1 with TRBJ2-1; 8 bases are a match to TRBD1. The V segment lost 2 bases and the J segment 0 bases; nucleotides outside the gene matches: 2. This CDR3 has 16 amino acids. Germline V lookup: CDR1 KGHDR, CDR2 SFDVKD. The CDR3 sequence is CATSDSGQVSYNEQFF. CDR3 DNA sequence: TGTGCCACCAGTGATTCGGGACAGGTCTCCTACAATGAGCAGTTCTTC.

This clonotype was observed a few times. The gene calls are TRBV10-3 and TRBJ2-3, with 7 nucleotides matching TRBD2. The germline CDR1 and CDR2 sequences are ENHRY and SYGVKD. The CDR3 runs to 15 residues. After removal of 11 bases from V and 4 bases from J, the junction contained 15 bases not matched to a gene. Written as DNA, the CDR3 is TGTGCCGCCCGGGGGGTCAGTAGGGCGGCAGATACGCAGTATTTT. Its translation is CAARGVSRAADTQYF.

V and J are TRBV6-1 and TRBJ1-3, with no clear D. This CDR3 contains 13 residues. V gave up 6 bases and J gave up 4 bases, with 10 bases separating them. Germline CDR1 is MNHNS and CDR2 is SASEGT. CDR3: CASRAVAGNTIYF. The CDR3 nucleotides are TGTGCCAGCAGAGCGGTTGCCGGAAACACCATATATTTT.

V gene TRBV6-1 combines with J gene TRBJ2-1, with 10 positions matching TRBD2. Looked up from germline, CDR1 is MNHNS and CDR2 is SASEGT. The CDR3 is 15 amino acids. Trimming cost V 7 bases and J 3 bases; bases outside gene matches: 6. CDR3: CASTPLAGNYNEQFF. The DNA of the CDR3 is TGTGCCAGCACCCCACTAGCGGGAAACTACAATGAGCAGTTCTTC.

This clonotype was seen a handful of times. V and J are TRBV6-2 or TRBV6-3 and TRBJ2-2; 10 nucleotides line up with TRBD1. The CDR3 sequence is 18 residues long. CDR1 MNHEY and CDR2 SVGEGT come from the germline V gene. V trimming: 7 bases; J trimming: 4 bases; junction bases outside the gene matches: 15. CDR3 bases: TGTGCCAGCATAAAGGGACCGGGACAGGGGCGACTCACCGGGGAGCTGTTTTTT. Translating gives CASIKGPGQGRLTGELFF.

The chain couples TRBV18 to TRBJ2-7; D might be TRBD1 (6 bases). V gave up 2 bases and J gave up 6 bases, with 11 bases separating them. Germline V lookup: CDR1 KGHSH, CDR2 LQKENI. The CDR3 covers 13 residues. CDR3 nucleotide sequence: TGTGCCAGCTCACCATTACAGGGTGGCGAGCAGTACGTC. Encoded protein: CASSPLQGGEQYV.

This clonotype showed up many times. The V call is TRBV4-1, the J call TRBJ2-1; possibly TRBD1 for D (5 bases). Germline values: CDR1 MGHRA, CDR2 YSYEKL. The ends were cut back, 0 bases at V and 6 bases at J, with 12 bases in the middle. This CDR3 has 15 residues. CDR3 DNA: TGCGCCAGCAGCCAAGATTCGCCAGGGCGCAATGAGCAGTTCTTC. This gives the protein CASSQDSPGRNEQFF.

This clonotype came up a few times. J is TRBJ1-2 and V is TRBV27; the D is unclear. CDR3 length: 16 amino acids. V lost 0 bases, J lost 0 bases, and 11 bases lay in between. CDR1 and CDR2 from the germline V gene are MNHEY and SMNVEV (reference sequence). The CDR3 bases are TGTGCCAGCAGTTTATCTAAGGGATCAGCTAACTATGGCTACACCTTC. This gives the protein CASSLSKGSANYGYTF.

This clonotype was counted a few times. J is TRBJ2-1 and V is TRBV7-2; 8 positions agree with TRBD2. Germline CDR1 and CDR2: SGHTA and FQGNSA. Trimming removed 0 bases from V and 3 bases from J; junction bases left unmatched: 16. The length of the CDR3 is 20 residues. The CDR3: CASSLAQGLDHLHGYNEQFF. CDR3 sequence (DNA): TGTGCCAGCAGCTTAGCCCAGGGACTAGATCATTTACACGGCTACAATGAGCAGTTCTTC.

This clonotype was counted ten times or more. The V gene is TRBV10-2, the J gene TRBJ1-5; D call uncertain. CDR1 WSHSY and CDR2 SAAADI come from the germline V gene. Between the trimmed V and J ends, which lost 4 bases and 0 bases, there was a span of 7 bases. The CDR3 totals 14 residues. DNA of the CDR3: TGCGCCAGCAGTGGGAGTAATAGCAATCAGCCCCAGCATTTT. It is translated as CASSGSNSNQPQHF.

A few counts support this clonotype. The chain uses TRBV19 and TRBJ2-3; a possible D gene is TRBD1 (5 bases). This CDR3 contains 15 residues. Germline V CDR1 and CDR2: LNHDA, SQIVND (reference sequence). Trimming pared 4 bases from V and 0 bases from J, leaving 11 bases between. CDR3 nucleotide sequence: TGTGCCAGTAGTACGACAGCCACTAGCACAGATACGCAGTATTTT. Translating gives CASSTTATSTDTQYF.

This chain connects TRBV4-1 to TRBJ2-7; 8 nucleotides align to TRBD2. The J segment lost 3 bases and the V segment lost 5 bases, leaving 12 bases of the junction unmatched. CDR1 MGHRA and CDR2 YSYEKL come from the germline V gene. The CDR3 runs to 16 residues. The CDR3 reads CASSTDGVAGFYEQYF. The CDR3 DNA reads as TGCGCCAGCAGCACAGATGGGGTAGCGGGATTCTACGAGCAGTACTTC.

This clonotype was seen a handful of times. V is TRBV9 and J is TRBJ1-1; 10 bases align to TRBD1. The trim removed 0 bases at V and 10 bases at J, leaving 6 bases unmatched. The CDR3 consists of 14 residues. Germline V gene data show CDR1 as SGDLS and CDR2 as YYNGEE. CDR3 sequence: CASSVGRDRGAAFF. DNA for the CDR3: TGTGCCAGCAGCGTAGGGAGGGACAGGGGCGCAGCTTTCTTT. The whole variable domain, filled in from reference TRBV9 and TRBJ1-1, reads DSGVTQTPKHLITATGQRVTLRCSPRSGDLSVYWYQQSLDQGLQFLIQYYNGEERAKGNILERFSAQQFPDLHSELNLSSLELGDSALYFCASSVGRDRGAAFFGQGTRLTVV.